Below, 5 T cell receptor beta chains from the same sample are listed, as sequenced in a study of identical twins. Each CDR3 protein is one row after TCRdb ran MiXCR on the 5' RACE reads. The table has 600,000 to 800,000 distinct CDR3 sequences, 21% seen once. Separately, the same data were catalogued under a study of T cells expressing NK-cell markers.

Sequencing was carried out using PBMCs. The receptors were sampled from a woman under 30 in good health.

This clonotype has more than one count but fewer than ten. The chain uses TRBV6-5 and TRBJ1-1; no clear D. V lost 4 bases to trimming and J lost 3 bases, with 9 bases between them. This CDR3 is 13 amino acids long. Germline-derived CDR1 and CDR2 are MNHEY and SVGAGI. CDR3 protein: CASSSRWDTEAFF. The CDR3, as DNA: TGTGCCAGCAGTTCGAGGTGGGACACTGAAGCTTTCTTT.

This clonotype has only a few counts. As DNA, the CDR3 is TGCGCCAGCAGCCAGGGACAGGGTTGGGAGCAGTTCTTC. Its translation: CASSQGQGWEQFF. The rearrangement uses TRBV4-3 and TRBJ2-1; TRBD1 agrees at 9 bases. CDR3 length: 13 residues. In germline, CDR1 is LGHNA, CDR2 YSLEER. Trimming removed 3 bases from V and 10 bases from J; junction bases left unmatched: 4.

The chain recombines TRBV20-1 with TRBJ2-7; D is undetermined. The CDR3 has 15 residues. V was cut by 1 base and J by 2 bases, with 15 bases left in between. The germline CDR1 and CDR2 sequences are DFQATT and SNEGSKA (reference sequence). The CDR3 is CSARGIVRKPYEQYF. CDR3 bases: TGCAGTGCTAGAGGAATCGTCAGGAAACCCTACGAGCAGTACTTC.

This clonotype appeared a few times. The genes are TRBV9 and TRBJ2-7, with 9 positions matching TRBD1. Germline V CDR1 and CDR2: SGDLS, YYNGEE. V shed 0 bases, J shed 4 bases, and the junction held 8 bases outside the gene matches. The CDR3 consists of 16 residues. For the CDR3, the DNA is TGTGCCAGCAGCGTAGAGGCTGGACAGGGGAGATACGAGCAGTACTTC. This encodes CASSVEAGQGRYEQYF. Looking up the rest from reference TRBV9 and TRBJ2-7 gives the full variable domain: DSGVTQTPKHLITATGQRVTLRCSPRSGDLSVYWYQQSLDQGLQFLIQYYNGEERAKGNILERFSAQQFPDLHSELNLSSLELGDSALYFCASSVEAGQGRYEQYFGPGTRLTVT.

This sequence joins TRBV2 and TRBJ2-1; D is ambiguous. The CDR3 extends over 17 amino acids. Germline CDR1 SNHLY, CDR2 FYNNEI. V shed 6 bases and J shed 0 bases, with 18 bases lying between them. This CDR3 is CASRTGSGGRSYNEQFF. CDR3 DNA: TGTGCCAGCAGGACGGGTTCGGGCGGTCGCTCCTACAATGAGCAGTTCTTC.